This T cell receptor (beta chain) was identified in a study of Ad26.COV2.S vaccination and SARS-CoV-2 variants. Across the study: Intramuscular Ad26.COV2.S at 5x10^10 or 1x10^11 viral particles.

Treatment of the sample: around 19 received Ad26.COV2.S at low or high dose, single or two shots; several received placebo; per-sample allocation not given. On day 63 after the first injection, vaccine and placebo recipients gave samples. This vaccine is an Ad26 vector that expresses the Wuhan-strain SARS-CoV-2 spike. Germline lookup yields CDR1 MDHEN and CDR2 SYDVKM. Trimming stripped 7 bases from V and 5 bases from J, with 20 bases between. The CDR3 length is 15 residues. Sequenced by immunoSEQ multiplex PCR; TCRdb stores in-frame clones only, minus some. Of around 300,000 clones listed, approximately 86% were seen once; the top ten hold roughly 10%. Concerning this clone itself: What it binds is unknown.

Findings and limits, study-wide: Non-spike TCR breadth was similar in vaccine and placebo recipients.

Material: peripheral blood, obtained in a trial of Ad26.COV2.S vaccine versus placebo. The chain couples TRBV28 to TRBJ1-1; D may be TRBD1 (5 bases). The TCR originated in a person aged 18-65 years who received the Ad26.COV2.S COVID-19 vaccine or a placebo. The CDR3 reads CASKLGGSLTTEAFF. The CDR3 coding sequence is TGTGCCAGCAAGTTGGGGGGGAGCTTGACTACTGAAGCTTTCTTT.